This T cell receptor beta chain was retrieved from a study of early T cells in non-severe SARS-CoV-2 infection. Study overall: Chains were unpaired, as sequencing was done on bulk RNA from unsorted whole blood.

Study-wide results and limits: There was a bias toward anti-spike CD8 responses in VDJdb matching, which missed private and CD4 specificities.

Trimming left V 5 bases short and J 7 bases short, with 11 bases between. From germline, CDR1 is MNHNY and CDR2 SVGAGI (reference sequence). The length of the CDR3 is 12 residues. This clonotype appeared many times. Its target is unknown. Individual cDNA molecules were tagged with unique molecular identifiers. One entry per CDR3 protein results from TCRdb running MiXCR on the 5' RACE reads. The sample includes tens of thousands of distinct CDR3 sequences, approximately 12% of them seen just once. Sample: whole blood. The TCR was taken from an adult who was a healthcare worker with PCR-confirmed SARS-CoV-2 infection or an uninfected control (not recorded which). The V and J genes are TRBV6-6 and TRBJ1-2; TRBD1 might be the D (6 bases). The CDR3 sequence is CASSIDRSGYTF. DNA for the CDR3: TGTGCCAGCAGTATCGACAGGTCTGGCTACACCTTC.